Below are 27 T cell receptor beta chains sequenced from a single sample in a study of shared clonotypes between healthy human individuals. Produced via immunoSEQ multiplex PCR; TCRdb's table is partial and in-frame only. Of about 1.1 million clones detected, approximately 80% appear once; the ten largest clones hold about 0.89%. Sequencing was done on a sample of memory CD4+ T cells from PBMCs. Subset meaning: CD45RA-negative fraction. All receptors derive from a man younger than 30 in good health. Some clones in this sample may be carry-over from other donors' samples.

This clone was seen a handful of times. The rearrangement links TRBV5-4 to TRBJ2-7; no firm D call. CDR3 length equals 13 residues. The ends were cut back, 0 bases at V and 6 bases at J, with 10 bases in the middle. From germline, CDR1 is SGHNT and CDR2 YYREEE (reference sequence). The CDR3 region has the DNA TGTGCCAGCAGCTTGGAACCAGGCAGCGAGCAGTACTTC. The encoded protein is CASSLEPGSEQYF.

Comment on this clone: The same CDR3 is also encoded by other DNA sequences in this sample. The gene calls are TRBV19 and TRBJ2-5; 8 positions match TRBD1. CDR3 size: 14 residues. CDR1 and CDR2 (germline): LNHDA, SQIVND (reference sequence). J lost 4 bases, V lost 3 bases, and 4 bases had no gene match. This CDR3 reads CASSIRGRGETQYF. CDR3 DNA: TGTGCCAGTAGTATCAGGGGGCGTGGAGAGACCCAGTACTTC.

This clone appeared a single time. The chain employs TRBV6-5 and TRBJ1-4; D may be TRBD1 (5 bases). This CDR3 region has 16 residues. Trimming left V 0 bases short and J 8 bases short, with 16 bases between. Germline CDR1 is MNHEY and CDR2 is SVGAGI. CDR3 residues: CASSYSIPGGNEKLFF. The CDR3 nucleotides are TGTGCCAGCAGTTACTCGATTCCGGGGGGGAACGAAAAACTGTTTTTT.

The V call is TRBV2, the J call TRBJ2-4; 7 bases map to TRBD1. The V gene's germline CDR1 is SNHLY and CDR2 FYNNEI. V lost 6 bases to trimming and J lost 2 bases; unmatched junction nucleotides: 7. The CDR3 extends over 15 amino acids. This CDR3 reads CASRYRGLTKNIQYF. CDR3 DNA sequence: TGTGCCAGCAGATACAGGGGCTTGACCAAAAACATTCAGTACTTC.

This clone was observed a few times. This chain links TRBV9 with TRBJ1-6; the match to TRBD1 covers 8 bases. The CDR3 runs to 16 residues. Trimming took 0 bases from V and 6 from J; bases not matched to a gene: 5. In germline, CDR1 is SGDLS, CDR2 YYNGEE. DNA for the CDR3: TGTGCCAGCAGCGTAGGGGCAGGGGGCCTTAATTCACCCCTCCACTTT. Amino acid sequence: CASSVGAGGLNSPLHF.

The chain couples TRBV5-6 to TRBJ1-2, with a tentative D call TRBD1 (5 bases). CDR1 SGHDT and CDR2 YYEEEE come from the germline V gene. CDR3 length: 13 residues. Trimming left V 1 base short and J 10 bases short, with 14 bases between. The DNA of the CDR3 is TGTGCCAGCAGCTTGAAGGACGCCAGGGCCTACACCTTC. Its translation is CASSLKDARAYTF.

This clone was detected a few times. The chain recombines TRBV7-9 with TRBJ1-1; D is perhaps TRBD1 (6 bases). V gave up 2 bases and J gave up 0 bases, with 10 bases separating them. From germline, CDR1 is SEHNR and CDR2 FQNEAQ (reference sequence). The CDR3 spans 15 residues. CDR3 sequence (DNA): TGTGCCAGCAGCTTAACCGGGACACTGAACACTGAAGCTTTCTTT. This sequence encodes CASSLTGTLNTEAFF.

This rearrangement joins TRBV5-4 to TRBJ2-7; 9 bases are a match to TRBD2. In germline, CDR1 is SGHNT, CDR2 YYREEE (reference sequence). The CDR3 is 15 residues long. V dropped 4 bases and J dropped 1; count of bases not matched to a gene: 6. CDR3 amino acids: CASSLRGGVSYEQYF. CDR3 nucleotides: TGTGCCAGCAGCCTCCGCGGGGGGGTGTCCTACGAGCAGTACTTC.

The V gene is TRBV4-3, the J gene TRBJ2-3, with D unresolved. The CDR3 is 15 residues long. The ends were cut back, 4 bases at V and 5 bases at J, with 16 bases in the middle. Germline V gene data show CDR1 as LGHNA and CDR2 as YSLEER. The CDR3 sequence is CASSLMDAQEDTQYF. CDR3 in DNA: TGCGCCAGCAGCCTGATGGACGCCCAGGAAGATACGCAGTATTTT.

The CDR3 reads CASSPQVLSGEKLFF. The DNA of the CDR3 is TGTGCCAGCAGCCCCCAGGTGCTTTCGGGGGAAAAACTGTTTTTT. This chain links TRBV7-2 with TRBJ1-4; D is undetermined. The germline CDR1 and CDR2 sequences are SGHTA and FQGNSA. This CDR3 spans 15 amino acids. The V end was cut by 5 bases, the J end by 8 bases, with 18 bases between.

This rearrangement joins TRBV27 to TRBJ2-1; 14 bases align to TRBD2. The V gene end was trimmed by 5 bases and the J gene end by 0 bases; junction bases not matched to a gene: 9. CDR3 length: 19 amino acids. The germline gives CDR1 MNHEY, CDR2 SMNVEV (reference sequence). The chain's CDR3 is CASSRTSGRYGGSYNEQFF. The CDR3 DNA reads TGTGCCAGCAGTAGGACTAGCGGGAGGTATGGTGGCTCCTACAATGAGCAGTTCTTC.

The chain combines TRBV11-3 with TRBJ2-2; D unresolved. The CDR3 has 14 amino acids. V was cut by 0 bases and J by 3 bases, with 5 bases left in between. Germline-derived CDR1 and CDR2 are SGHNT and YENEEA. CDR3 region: CASSLEWDTGELFF. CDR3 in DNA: TGTGCCAGCAGCTTAGAGTGGGACACCGGGGAGCTGTTTTTT.

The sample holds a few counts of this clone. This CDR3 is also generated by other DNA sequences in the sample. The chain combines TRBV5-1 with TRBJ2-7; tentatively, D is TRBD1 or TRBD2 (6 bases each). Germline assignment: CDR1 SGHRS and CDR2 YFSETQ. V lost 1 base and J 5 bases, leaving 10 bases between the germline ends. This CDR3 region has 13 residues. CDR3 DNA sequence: TGCGCCAGCAGCTTGAGGGGGGCAGACGAGCAGTACTTC. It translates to CASSLRGADEQYF. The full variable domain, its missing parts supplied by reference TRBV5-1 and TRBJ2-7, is KAGVTQTPRYLIKTRGQQVTLSCSPISGHRSVSWYQQTPGQGLQFLFEYFSETQRNKGNFPGRFSGRQFSNSRSEMNVSTLELGDSALYLCASSLRGADEQYFGPGTRLTVT.

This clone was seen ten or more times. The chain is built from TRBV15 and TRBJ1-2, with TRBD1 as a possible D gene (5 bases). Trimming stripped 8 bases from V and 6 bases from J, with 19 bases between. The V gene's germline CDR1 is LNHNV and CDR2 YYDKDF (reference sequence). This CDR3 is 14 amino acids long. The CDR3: CATSYRRGVNGYTF. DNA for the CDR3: TGTGCCACCTCTTACCGACGGGGGGTCAATGGCTACACCTTC.

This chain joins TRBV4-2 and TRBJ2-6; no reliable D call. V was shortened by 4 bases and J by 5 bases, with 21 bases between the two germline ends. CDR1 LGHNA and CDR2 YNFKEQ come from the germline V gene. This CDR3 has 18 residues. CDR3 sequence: CASSPELRLQSRANVLTF. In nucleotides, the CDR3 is TGTGCCAGCAGCCCGGAATTAAGGTTACAAAGTCGGGCCAACGTCCTGACTTTC.

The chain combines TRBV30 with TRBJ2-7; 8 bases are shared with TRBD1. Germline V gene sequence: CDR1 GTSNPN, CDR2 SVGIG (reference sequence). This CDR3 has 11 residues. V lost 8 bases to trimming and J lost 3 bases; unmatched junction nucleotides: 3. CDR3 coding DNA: TGTGCCCGAGGACAGGGCTACGAGCAGTACTTC. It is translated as CARGQGYEQYF.

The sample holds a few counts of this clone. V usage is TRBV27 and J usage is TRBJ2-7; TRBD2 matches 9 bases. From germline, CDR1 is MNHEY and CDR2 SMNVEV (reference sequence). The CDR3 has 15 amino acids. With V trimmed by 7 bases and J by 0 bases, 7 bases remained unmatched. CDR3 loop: CASILGSGSSYEQYF. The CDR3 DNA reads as TGTGCCAGCATATTGGGTAGCGGGAGCTCCTACGAGCAGTACTTC.

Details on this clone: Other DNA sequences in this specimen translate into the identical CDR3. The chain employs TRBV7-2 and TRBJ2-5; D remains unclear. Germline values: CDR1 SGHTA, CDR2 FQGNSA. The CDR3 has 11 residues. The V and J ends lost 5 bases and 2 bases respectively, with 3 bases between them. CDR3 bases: TGTGCCAGCAGCCCGCAAGAGACCCAGTACTTC. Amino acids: CASSPQETQYF.

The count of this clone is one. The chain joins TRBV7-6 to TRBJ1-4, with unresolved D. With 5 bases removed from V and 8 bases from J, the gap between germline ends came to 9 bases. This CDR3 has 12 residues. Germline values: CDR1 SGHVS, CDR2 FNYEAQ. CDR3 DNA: TGTGCCAGCAGCACGTGGAGGGAAAAACTGTTTTTT. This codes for CASSTWREKLFF.

The CDR3 region has the DNA TGCGCCAGCAGCCGGGGACAGAGGAATGAGCAGTTCTTC. This gives the protein CASSRGQRNEQFF. The chain uses TRBV5-1 and TRBJ2-1; 7 nucleotides agree with TRBD1. The CDR3 extends over 13 amino acids. Germline V CDR1 and CDR2: SGHRS, YFSETQ. The V segment lost 4 bases and the J segment 7 bases; nucleotides outside the gene matches: 5.

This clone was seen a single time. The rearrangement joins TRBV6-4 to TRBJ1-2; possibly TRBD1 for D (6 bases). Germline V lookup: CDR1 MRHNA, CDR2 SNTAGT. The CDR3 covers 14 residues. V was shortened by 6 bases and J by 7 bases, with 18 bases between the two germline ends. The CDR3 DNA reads TGTGCCAGCAGCTCAAGTTGGGGGCAGGGTGGCTACACCTTC. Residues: CASSSSWGQGGYTF.

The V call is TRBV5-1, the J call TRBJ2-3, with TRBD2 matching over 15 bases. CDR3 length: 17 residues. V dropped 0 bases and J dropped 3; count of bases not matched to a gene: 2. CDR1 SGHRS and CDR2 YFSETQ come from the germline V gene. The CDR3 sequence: CASSLAGLAGGTDTQYF. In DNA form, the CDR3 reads TGCGCCAGCAGCTTGGCCGGACTAGCGGGAGGGACAGATACGCAGTATTTT.

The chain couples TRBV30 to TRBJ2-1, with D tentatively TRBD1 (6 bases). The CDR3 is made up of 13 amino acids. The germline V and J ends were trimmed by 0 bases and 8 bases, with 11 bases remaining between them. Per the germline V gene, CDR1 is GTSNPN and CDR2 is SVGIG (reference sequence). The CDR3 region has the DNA TGTGCCTGGAGTGTAAACAGGGACGATGAGCAGTTCTTC. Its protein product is CAWSVNRDDEQFF.

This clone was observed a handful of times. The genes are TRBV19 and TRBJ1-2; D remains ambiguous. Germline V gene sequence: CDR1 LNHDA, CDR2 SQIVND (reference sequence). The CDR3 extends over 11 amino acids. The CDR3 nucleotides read TGTGTCGGGTACTCGAGGAAAGGCTACACCTTC. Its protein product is CVGYSRKGYTF.

CDR3 nucleotides: TGTGCCAGCAGCTTACAAGGTGCGAGCGCGCAGTATTTT. Its protein is CASSLQGASAQYF. The chain joins TRBV7-3 to TRBJ2-3, with D unresolved. The germline V gene encodes CDR1 SGHTA and CDR2 FQGTGA. V was trimmed by 2 bases and J by 10 bases, leaving 13 bases between them. This CDR3 spans 13 amino acids.

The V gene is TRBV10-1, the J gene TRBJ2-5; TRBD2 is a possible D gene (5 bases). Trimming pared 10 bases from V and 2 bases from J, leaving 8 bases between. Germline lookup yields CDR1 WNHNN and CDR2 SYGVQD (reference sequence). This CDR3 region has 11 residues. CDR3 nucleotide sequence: TGCGCCACCGAGCGGCAAGAGACCCAGTACTTC. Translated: CATERQETQYF.

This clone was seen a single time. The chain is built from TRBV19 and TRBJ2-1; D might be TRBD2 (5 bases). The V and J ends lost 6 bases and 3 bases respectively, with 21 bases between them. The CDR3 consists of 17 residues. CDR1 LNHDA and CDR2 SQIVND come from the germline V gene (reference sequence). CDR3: CASSTLAASSGYNEQFF. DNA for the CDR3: TGTGCCAGTAGCACCTTAGCTGCCTCAAGCGGCTACAATGAGCAGTTCTTC. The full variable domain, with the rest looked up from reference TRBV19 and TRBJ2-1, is DGGITQSPKYLFRKEGQNVTLSCEQNLNHDAMYWYRQDPGQGLRLIYYSQIVNDFQKGDIAEGYSVSREKKESFPLTVTSAQKNPTAFYLCASSTLAASSGYNEQFFGPGTRLTVL.